This T cell receptor (beta chain) originates from a study of cytotoxic CD8 clonotypes in ibrutinib-treated CLL. As for the study in general: Median treatment time before response sampling was 12 months, range 6 to 36.

Sequencing was performed with immunoSEQ multiplex PCR; in TCRdb, only in-frame clones are kept and a portion is missing. The table lists more than 200,000 clones, just over 70% of them singletons. General study points: Public clonotypes showed up rarely, and on treatment they shrank or held steady. Clonality (at baseline) was higher than in age-matched healthy donors and tracked circulating CD8+ T-cell counts. Sustained-remission patients were sampled at one set of times and progressing patients at different ones.

Remarks on this clone: No antigen is known for it.

Material: PBMCs, obtained after 12 months of ibrutinib treatment. The sequence derives from a human donor with chronic lymphocytic leukemia.

The CDR3 DNA is TGTGCCAGCAAGCCCCGGGACACATCCTACGAGCAGTACTTC. Translating gives CASKPRDTSYEQYF. This chain joins TRBV6-1 and TRBJ2-7; D is perhaps TRBD1 (6 bases). CDR3 length equals 14 residues. Germline lookup yields CDR1 MNHNS and CDR2 SASEGT. V dropped 7 bases and J dropped 1 base, with 14 bases sitting between them.